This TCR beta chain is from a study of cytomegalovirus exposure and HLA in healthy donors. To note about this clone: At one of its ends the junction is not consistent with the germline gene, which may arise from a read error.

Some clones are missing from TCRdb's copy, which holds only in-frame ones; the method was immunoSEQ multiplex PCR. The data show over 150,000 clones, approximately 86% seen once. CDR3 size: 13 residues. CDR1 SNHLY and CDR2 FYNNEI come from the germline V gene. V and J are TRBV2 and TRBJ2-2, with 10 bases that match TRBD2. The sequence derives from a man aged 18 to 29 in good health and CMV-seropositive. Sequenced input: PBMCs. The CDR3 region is CACSGRAIGELFF. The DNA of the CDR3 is TGTGCCTGCAGCGGGAGGGCAATCGGGGAGCTGTTTTTT.